A single sample is the source of the 2 T cell receptor beta chains below, sequenced in a study of PD-1 blockade in classical Hodgkin lymphoma. Some clones are missing from TCRdb's copy, which holds only in-frame ones; the method was immunoSEQ multiplex PCR. Of approximately 43,000 clones in the sample, 70% to 90% were seen once. Brentuximab vedotin exposure varied, and every patient relapsed after autologous stem cell transplantation. The starting material was peripheral blood mononuclear cells (PBMCs), obtained before the second cycle of nivolumab. The receptors come from a human donor with classical Hodgkin lymphoma.

The rearrangement joins TRBV7-9 to TRBJ2-3; perhaps TRBD2 as D (6 bases). V lost 2 bases and J lost 2, with 14 bases in between. Looked up from germline, CDR1 is SEHNR and CDR2 is FQNEAQ (reference sequence). This CDR3 spans 16 amino acids. The CDR3 reads CASSLMAGSHTDTQYF. The CDR3 nucleotides are TGTGCCAGCAGCTTAATGGCGGGGAGCCACACAGATACGCAGTATTTT.

The V and J genes are TRBV5-1 and TRBJ2-1; either TRBD1 or TRBD2 may supply D (5 bases each). Germline V gene sequence: CDR1 SGHRS, CDR2 YFSETQ. The CDR3 has 14 amino acids. V was trimmed by 4 bases and J by 7 bases, leaving 15 bases between them. Here the CDR3 reads CASSPGAGGNEQFF. In DNA, the CDR3 is TGCGCCAGCAGCCCCGGGGCAGGTGGGAATGAGCAGTTCTTC.